Below, 7 T cell receptor beta chains from the same sample are listed, as sequenced in a study of blood T cells in healthy people across ages. A J-beta primer mix and a sample-barcoded 5' primer were used in a second PCR of roughly 6 to 12 cycles. TCRdb re-derived calls from the 5' RACE reads in MiXCR, one entry per CDR3 protein. The sample gives around 800,000 distinct CDR3 sequences, roughly 25% of which show up once; 2.5% to 3.5% is in the top ten. Another study also made use of these data, one on T cells of mothers and their children.

Specimen: blood. The origin of the receptors is a boy younger than 18 in good health.

The chain has TRBV15 and TRBJ2-7; 7 bases fit TRBD1. The CDR3 has 16 amino acids. Trimming at V came to 5 bases and at J to 1 base, leaving 11 bases not matched to a gene. Germline V gene lookup returns CDR1 LNHNV and CDR2 YYDKDF (reference sequence). The CDR3 protein is CATSPRPRDRSYEQYF. The CDR3 nucleotides read TGTGCCACCAGCCCTCGGCCCCGGGACAGATCCTACGAGCAGTACTTC.

The table lists this clonotype with a few counts. The J gene is TRBJ1-1, the V gene TRBV14; no reliable D call. Germline CDR1 reads SGHDN; CDR2 reads FVKESK. Trimming removed 2 bases at V and 4 bases at J, with 8 bases between. CDR3 length: 13 amino acids. DNA for the CDR3: TGTGCCAGCAGCCAACAGGAGGGCACTGAAGCTTTCTTT. It encodes CASSQQEGTEAFF.

The genes are TRBV4-1 and TRBJ2-3; TRBD2 aligns across 14 bases. J lost 5 bases, V lost 4 bases, and 8 bases had no gene match. The CDR3 length is 17 residues. Germline-derived CDR1 and CDR2 are MGHRA and YSYEKL. In DNA, the CDR3 is TGCGCCAGCAGCCGGGGGACTAGCGGGAGCCCTAAAGATACGCAGTATTTT. Residues: CASSRGTSGSPKDTQYF.

In its sample, this clonotype was seen a few times. The CDR3 reads CASSLVGGKLFF. CDR3 bases: TGTGCCAGCAGCTTAGTTGGGGGAAAACTGTTTTTT. This rearrangement joins TRBV11-2 to TRBJ1-4; D possibly corresponds to TRBD1 (5 bases). The CDR3 spans 12 residues. Trimming pared 1 base from V and 10 bases from J, leaving 7 bases between. Looked up from germline, CDR1 is SGHAT and CDR2 is FQNNGV.

With respect to this clonotype: At one boundary the junction diverges from the germline segment, which might be a read error. V and J are TRBV7-9 and TRBJ2-5, with D possibly TRBD1 on 6 matching bases. This CDR3 comprises 13 residues. Germline V gene lookup returns CDR1 SEHNR and CDR2 FQNEAQ (reference sequence). CDR3 nucleotides: TGCGCCAGCAGCTTGGGACATGGGGAGACCCAGTACTTC. Its translation: CASSLGHGETQYF.

The V call is TRBV12-5, the J call TRBJ2-2; TRBD1 is a possible D gene (5 bases). Trimming removed 1 base from V and 2 bases from J, with 8 bases in between. This CDR3 region has 15 residues. Germline values: CDR1 LGHNT, CDR2 FRNRAP. CDR3 sequence reads: CASGLETVNTGELFF. The DNA of the CDR3 is TGTGCTAGTGGTTTGGAGACAGTTAACACCGGGGAGCTGTTTTTT.

This clonotype was detected a few times. The rearrangement joins TRBV20-1 to TRBJ2-1; 7 nucleotides agree with TRBD2. Trimming cost V 0 bases and J 4 bases; bases outside gene matches: 6. Germline V lookup: CDR1 DFQATT, CDR2 SNEGSKA (reference sequence). CDR3 size: 15 residues. The CDR3 bases are TGCAGTGCTAGAGATTGGGCTAGCGGTTACAATGAGCAGTTCTTC. It specifies CSARDWASGYNEQFF.